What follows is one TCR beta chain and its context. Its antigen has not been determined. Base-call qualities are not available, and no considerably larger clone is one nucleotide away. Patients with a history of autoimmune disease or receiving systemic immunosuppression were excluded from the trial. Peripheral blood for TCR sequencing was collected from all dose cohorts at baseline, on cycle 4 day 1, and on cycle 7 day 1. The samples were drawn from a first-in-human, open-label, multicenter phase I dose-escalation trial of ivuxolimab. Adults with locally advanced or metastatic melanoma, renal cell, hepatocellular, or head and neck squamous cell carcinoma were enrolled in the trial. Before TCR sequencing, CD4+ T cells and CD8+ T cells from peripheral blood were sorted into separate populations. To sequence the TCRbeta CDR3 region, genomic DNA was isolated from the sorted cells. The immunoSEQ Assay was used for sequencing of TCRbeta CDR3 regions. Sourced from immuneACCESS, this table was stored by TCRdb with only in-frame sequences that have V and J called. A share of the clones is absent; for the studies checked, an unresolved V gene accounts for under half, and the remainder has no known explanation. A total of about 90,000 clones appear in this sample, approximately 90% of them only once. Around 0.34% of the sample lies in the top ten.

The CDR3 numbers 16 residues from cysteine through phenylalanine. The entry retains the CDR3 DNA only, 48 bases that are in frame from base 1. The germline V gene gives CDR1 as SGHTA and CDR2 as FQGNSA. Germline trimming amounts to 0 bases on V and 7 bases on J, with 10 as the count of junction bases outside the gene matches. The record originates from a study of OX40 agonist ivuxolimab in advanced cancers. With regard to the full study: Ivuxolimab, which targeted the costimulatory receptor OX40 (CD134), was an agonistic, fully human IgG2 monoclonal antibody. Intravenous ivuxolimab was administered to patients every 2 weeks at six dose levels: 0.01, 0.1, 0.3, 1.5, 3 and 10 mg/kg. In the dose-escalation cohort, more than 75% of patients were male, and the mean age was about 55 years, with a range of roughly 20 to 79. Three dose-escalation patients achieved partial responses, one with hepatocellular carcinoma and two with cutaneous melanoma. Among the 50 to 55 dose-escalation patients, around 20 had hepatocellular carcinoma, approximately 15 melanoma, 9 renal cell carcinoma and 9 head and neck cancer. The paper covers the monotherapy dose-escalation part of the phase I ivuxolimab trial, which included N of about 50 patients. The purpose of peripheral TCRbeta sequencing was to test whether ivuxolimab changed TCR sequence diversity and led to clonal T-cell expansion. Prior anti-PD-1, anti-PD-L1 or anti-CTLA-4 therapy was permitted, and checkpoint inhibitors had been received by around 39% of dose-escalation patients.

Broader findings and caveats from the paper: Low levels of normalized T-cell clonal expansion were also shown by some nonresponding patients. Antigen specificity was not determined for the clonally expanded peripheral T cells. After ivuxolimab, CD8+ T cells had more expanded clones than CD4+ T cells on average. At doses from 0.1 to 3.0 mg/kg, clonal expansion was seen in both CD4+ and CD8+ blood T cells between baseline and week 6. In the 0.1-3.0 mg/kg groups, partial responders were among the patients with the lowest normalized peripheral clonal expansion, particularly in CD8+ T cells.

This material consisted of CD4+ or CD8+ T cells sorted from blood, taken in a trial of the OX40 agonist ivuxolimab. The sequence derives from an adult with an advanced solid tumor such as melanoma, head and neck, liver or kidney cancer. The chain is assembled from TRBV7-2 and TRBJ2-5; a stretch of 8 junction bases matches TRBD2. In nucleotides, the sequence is TGTGCCAGCAGCTTAGCGAGCGGGAGAGGGGGTGGGACCCAGTACTTC. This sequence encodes CASSLASGRGGGTQYF.